These 12 T cell receptor beta chains were all obtained from the same sample, sequenced in a study of blood T cell repertoires in COVID-19. TCRdb's copy holds only in-frame clones and misses some; the assay was immunoSEQ multiplex PCR. The sample includes roughly 60,000 clones, 88% of them seen just once. What was sequenced was peripheral blood. These receptors all stem from a man between 60 and 75 years old with active COVID-19.

This clone was seen just once. The chain employs TRBV11-2 and TRBJ2-5; D perhaps matches TRBD1 (5 bases). V was cut by 5 bases and J by 7 bases, with 17 bases left in between. The CDR3 runs 14 residues. Germline V gives CDR1 SGHAT, CDR2 FQNNGV. The CDR3 sequence: CASSRLQGVGTQYF. For the CDR3, the DNA is TGTGCCAGCAGCCGATTGCAGGGCGTGGGGACCCAGTACTTC.

In DNA, the CDR3 is TGTGCCAGCAGCCCGTTCCGGGACAGGAGTAATTCACCCCTCCACTTT. Its translation: CASSPFRDRSNSPLHF. The chain recombines TRBV5-8 with TRBJ1-6, with 8 bases that match TRBD1. The ends lost 4 bases at V and 6 bases at J; junction bases unmatched: 9. The CDR3 extends over 16 amino acids. Germline V gene sequence: CDR1 SGHTS, CDR2 YDEGEE.

This CDR3 reads CASSSLYWRGAGNTEAFF. CDR3 in DNA: TGTGCCAGTAGTAGCCTTTATTGGCGGGGCGCGGGGAACACTGAAGCTTTCTTT. The chain combines TRBV19 with TRBJ1-1; tentatively, D is TRBD1 (5 bases). Germline values: CDR1 LNHDA, CDR2 SQIVND (reference sequence). The CDR3 contains 18 residues. V was shortened by 4 bases and J by 1 base, with 22 bases between the two germline ends.

The rearrangement links TRBV28 to TRBJ1-6, with D possibly being TRBD1 (5 bases). Germline V gene data show CDR1 as MDHEN and CDR2 as SYDVKM. V was trimmed by 5 bases and J by 6 bases, leaving 8 bases between them. This CDR3 region has 13 residues. The CDR3 coding sequence is TGTGCCAGCAGTCGACAGCGTAATTCACCCCTCCACTTT. Residues: CASSRQRNSPLHF.

The J gene is TRBJ2-1, the V gene TRBV9; 8 positions match TRBD2. Losses at the gene ends were 3 bases for V and 8 bases for J; bases not matched to a gene: 1. The CDR3 is 12 amino acids. CDR1 SGDLS and CDR2 YYNGEE come from the germline V gene. In DNA, the CDR3 is TGTGCCAGCAGCGGGACTAGCCATGAGCAGTTCTTC. It yields the protein CASSGTSHEQFF.

V and J are TRBV15 and TRBJ2-1, with 7 bases identical to TRBD2. CDR3 length: 13 residues. The germline gives CDR1 LNHNV, CDR2 YYDKDF (reference sequence). With V trimmed by 8 bases and J by 6 bases, 7 bases remained unmatched. The CDR3 nucleotides are TGTGCCACCCTTAACCGGGGGGTCAATGAGCAGTTCTTC. Its protein is CATLNRGVNEQFF.

The chain combines TRBV4-2 with TRBJ2-7; weak D call: TRBD2 (7 bases). This CDR3 contains 15 residues. V lost 5 bases, J lost 3 bases, and 17 bases lay in between. The germline CDR1 and CDR2 sequences are LGHNA and YNFKEQ. The CDR3 DNA sequence: TGTGCCAGCAGCAAGGGGGGAGCGGGAATCTACGAGCAGTACTTC. Residues: CASSKGGAGIYEQYF.

V and J are TRBV5-1 and TRBJ1-2; D remains unclear. The V gene lost 4 bases and the J gene lost 4 bases, with 14 bases spanning the gap. Germline CDR1 and CDR2: SGHRS and YFSETQ. The CDR3 consists of 14 residues. DNA for the CDR3: TGCGCCAGCAGCCCCCAAAGCCTTTCCTATGGCTACACCTTC. Encoded protein: CASSPQSLSYGYTF.

This clone was found a few times. The chain employs TRBV23-1 and TRBJ2-1, with D uncertain. TRBV23-1 is flagged as an ORF with uncertain function. V dropped 1 base and J dropped 3 bases, with 10 bases sitting between them. The CDR3 covers 15 residues. The DNA of the CDR3 is TGCGCCAGCAGTCAATGTGTGCGTTTCTACAATGAGCAGTTCTTC. Its translation: CASSQCVRFYNEQFF.

The chain carries TRBV21-1 and TRBJ2-7; TRBD2 is the table's D call, not checked against the DNA. TRBV21-1 is shown as a pseudogene. There are 16 residues in the CDR3. This CDR3 reads CASSKALAGGPYEQYF. CDR3 coding DNA: TGTGCCAGCAGCAAAGCTCTAGCGGGAGGACCCTACGAGCAGTACTTC.

V is TRBV10-3 and J is TRBJ1-1, with 9 bases lining up with TRBD1. The V gene's germline CDR1 is ENHRY and CDR2 SYGVKD. The CDR3 consists of 14 residues. After removal of 6 bases from V and 4 bases from J, the junction contained 6 bases not matched to a gene. CDR3: CAIRPQGASTEAFF. As DNA, the CDR3 is TGTGCCATCAGACCACAGGGGGCGTCCACTGAAGCTTTCTTT.

V is TRBV29-1 and J is TRBJ2-1; TRBD1 aligns across 7 bases. Looked up from germline, CDR1 is SQVTM and CDR2 is ANQGSEA. V gave up 7 bases and J gave up 3 bases; unmatched junction bases: 6. The CDR3 is 13 amino acids. CDR3 residues: CSGQGSLYNEQFF. CDR3 bases: TGCAGCGGACAGGGAAGCCTCTACAATGAGCAGTTCTTC.